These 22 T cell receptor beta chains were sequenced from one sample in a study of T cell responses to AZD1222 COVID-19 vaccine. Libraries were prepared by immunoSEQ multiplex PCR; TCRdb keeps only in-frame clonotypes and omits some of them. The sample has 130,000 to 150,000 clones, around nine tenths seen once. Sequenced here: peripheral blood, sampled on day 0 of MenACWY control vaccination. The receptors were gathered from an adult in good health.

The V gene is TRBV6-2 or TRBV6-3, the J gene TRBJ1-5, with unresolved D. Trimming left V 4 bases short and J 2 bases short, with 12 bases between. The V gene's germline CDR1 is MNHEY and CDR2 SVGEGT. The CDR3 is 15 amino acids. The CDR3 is CASSSINNGNQPQHF. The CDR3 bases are TGTGCCAGCAGTTCGATAAATAATGGCAATCAGCCCCAGCATTTT.

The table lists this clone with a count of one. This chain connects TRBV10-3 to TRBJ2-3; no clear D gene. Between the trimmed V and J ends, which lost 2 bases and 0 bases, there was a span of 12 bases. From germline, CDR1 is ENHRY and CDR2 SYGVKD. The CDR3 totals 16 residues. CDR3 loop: CAISERATLSTDTQYF. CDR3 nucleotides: TGTGCCATCAGTGAGAGGGCTACGCTTAGCACAGATACGCAGTATTTT.

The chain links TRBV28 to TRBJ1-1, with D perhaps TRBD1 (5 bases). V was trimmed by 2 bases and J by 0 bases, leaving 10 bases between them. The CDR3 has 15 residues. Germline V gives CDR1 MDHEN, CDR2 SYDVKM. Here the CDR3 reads CASSLPTAMNTEAFF. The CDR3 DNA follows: TGTGCCAGCAGTTTACCGACAGCAATGAACACTGAAGCTTTCTTT.

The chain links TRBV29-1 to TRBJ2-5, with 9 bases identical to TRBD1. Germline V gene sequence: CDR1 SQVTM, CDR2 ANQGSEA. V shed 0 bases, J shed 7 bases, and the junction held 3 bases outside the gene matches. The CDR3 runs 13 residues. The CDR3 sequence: CSVEETGGVTQYF. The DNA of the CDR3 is TGCAGCGTTGAAGAGACAGGGGGTGTGACCCAGTACTTC.

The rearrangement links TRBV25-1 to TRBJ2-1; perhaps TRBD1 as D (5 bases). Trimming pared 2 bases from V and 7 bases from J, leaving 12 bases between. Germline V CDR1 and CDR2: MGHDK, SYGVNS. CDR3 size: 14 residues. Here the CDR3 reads CASSEIGVGNEQFF. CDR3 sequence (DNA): TGTGCCAGCAGTGAAATAGGGGTCGGGAATGAGCAGTTCTTC. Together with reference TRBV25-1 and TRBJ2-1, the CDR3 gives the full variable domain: EADIYQTPRYLVIGTGKKITLECSQTMGHDKMYWYQQDPGMELHLIHYSYGVNSTEKGDLSSESTVSRIRTEHFPLTLESARPSHTSQYLCASSEIGVGNEQFFGPGTRLTVL.

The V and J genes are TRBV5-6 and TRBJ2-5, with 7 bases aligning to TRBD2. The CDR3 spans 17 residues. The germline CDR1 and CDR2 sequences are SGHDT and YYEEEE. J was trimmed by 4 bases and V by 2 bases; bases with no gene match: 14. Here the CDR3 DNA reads TGTGCCAGCAGCTTAGGGGAGGGGAGGGAACGACGAGAGACCCAGTACTTC. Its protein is CASSLGEGRERRETQYF.

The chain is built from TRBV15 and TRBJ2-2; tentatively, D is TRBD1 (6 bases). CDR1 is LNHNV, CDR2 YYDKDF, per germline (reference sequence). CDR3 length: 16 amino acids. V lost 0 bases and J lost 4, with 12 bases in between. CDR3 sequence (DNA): TGTGCCACCAGCAGAGAAAGGGGACACCTCACCGGGGAGCTGTTTTTT. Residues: CATSRERGHLTGELFF. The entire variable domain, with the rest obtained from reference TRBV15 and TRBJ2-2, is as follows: DAMVIQNPRYQVTQFGKPVTLSCSQTLNHNVMYWYQQKSSQAPKLLFHYYDKDFNNEADTPDNFQSRRPNTSFCFLDIRSPGLGDTAMYLCATSRERGHLTGELFFGEGSRLTVL.

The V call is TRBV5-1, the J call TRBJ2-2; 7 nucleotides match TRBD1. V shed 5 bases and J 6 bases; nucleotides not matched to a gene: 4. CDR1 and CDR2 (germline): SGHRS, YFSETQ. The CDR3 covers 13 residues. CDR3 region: CASSTGVAGELFF. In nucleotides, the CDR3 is TGCGCCAGCAGTACAGGGGTTGCCGGGGAGCTGTTTTTT.

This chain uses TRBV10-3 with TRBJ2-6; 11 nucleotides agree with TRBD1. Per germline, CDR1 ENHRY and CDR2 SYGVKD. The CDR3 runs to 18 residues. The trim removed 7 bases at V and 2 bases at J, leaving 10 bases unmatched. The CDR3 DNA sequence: TGTGCCATCAAGGCCGGACAGGGGGCGCTTACTGGGGCCAACGTCCTGACTTTC. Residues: CAIKAGQGALTGANVLTF.

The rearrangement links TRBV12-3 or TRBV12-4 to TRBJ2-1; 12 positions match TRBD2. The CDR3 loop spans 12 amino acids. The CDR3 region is CVSGTSGLQQFF. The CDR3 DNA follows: TGTGTCTCCGGGACTAGCGGGCTACAGCAGTTCTTC.

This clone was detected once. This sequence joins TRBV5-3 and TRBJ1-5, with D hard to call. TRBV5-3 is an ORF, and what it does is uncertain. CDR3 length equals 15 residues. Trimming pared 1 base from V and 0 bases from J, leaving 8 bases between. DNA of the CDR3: TGTGCCAGAAGCTTGAACAGCCATAGCAATCAGCCCCAGCATTTT. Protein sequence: CARSLNSHSNQPQHF.

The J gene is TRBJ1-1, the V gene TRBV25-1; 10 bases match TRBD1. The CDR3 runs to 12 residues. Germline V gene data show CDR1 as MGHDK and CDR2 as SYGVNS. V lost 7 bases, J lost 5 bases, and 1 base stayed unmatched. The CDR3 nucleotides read TGTGCCAGCACGGGACAGGGGACTGAAGCTTTCTTT. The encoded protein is CASTGQGTEAFF.

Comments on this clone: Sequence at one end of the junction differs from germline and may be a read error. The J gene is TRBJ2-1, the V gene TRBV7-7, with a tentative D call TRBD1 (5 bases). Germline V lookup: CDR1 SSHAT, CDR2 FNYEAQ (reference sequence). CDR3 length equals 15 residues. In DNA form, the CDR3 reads TGTGCTAGCAGCGCCTTGGGATCATGGGGCGATGAGCAGTTCTTC. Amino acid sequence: CASSALGSWGDEQFF.

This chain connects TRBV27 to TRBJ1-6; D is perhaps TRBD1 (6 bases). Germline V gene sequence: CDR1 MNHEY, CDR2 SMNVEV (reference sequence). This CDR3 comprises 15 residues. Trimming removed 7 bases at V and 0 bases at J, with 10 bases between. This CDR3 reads CASTGQSSYNSPLHF. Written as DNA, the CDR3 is TGTGCCAGCACCGGACAGAGCTCCTATAATTCACCCCTCCACTTT.

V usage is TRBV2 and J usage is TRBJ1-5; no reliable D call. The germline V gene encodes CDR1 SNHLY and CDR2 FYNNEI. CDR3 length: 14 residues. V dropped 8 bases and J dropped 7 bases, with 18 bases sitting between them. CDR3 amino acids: CASAPIDRGQPQHF. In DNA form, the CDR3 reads TGTGCCAGCGCCCCTATCGATCGTGGCCAGCCCCAGCATTTT.

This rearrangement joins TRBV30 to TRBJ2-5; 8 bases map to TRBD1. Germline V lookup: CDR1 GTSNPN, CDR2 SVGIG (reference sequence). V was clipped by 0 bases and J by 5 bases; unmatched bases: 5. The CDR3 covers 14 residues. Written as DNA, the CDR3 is TGTGCCTGGAGTGTGCCAGGGGGCACGGAGACCCAGTACTTC. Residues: CAWSVPGGTETQYF.

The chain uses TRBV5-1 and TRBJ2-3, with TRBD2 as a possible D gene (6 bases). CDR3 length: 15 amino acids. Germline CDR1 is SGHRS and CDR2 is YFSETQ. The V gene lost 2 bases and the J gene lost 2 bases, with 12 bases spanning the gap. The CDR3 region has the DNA TGCGCCAGCAGCTTCAGCGGGTCCTTCACAGATACGCAGTATTTT. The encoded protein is CASSFSGSFTDTQYF.

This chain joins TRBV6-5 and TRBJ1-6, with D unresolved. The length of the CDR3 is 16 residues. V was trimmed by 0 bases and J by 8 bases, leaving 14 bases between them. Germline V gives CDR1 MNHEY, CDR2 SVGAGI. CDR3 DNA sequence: TGTGCCAGCAGTTACTCGATTGGGCGGGGATATTCACCCCTCCACTTT. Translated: CASSYSIGRGYSPLHF.

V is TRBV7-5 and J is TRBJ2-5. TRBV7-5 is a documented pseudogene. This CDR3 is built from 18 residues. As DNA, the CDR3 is TGTGTCAGAAGCTTAGTCCAGAAGCGGACACATGGCCAAGAGACCCAGTACTTC. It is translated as CVRSLVQKRTHGQETQYF.

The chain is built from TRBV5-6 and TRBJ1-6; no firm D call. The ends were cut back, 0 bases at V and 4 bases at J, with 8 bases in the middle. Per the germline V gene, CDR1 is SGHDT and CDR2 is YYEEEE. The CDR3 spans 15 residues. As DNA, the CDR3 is TGTGCCAGCAGCTTGGCCCCTGGGTATAATTCACCCCTCCACTTT. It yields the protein CASSLAPGYNSPLHF.

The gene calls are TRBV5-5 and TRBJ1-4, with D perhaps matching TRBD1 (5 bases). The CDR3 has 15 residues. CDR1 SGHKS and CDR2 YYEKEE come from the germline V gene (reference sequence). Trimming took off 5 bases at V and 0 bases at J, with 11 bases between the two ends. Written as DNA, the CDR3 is TGTGCCAGCAGACATAACAGGTCAACTAATGAAAAACTGTTTTTT. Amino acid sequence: CASRHNRSTNEKLFF.

The CDR3 spells CAWSTGTVNQPQHF. CDR3 DNA: TGTGCCTGGAGCACAGGGACCGTCAATCAGCCCCAGCATTTT. The chain recombines TRBV30 with TRBJ1-5, with D perhaps TRBD1 (6 bases). Per the germline V gene, CDR1 is GTSNPN and CDR2 is SVGIG (reference sequence). The CDR3 loop spans 14 amino acids. V lost 3 bases to trimming and J lost 3 bases, with 12 bases between them.